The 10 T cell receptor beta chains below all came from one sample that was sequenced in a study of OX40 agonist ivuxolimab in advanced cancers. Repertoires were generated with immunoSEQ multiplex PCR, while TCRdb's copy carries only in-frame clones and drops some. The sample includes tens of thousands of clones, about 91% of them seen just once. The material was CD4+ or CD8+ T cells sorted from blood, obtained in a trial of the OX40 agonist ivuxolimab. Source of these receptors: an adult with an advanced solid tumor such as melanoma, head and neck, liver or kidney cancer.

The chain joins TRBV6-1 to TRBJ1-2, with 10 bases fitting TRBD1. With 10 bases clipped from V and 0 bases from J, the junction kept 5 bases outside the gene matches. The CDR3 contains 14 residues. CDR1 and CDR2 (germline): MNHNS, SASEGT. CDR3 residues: CATSGTGANYGYTF. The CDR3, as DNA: TGTGCCACCTCGGGGACAGGGGCTAACTATGGCTACACCTTC.

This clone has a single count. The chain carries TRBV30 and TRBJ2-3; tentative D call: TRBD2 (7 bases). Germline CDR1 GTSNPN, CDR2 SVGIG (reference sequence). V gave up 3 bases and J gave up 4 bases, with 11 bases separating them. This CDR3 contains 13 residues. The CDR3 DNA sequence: TGTGCCTGGAGAGGGGGGGCCTCAGATACGCAGTATTTT. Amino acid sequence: CAWRGGASDTQYF.

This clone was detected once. In nucleotides, the CDR3 is TGTGCCAGCAGCCCAGGGGGCGGCGAAAAACTGTTTTTT. Translated, it gives CASSPGGGEKLFF. The chain employs TRBV7-3 and TRBJ1-4; 8 nucleotides align to TRBD1. This CDR3 is 13 amino acids long. The germline gives CDR1 SGHTA, CDR2 FQGTGA. V trimming: 5 bases; J trimming: 8 bases; junction bases outside the gene matches: 4. Together with reference TRBV7-3 and TRBJ1-4, the CDR3 gives the full variable domain: GAGVSQTPSNKVTEKGKYVELRCDPISGHTALYWYRQSLGQGPEFLIYFQGTGAADDSGLPNDRFFAVRPEGSVSTLKIQRTERGDSAVYLCASSPGGGEKLFFGSGTQLSVL.

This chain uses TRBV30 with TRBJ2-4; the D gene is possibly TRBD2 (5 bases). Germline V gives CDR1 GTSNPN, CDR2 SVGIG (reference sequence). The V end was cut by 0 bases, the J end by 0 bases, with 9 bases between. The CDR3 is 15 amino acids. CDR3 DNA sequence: TGTGCCTGGAGTGTACCGGGGATAGCCAAAAACATTCAGTACTTC. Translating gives CAWSVPGIAKNIQYF. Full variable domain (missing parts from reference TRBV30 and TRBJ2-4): SQTIHQWPATLVQPVGSPLSLECTVEGTSNPNLYWYRQAAGRGLQLLFYSVGIGQISSEVPQNLSASRPQDRQFILSSKKLLLSDSGFYLCAWSVPGIAKNIQYFGAGTRLSVL.

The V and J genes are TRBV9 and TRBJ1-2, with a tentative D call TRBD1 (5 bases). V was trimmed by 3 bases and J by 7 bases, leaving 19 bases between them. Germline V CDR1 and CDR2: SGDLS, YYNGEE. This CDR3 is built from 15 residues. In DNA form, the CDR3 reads TGTGCCAGCAGCGCCATTGGGGCGGGGGGTGGTGGCTACACCTTC. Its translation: CASSAIGAGGGGYTF.

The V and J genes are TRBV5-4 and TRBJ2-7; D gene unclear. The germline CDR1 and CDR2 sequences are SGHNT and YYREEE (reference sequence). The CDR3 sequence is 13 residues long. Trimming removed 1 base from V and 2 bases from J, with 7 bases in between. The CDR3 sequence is CASSLNTPYEQYF. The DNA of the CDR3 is TGTGCCAGCAGCTTGAACACCCCCTACGAGCAGTACTTC.

The CDR3 is CASSLAGDNTDTQYF. The CDR3 nucleotides are TGTGCCAGCAGCTTGGCGGGGGACAACACAGATACGCAGTATTTT. The V call is TRBV5-6, the J call TRBJ2-3, with D perhaps being TRBD1 or TRBD2 (6 bases each). Trimming stripped 0 bases from V and 2 bases from J, with 10 bases between. Germline V gene sequence: CDR1 SGHDT, CDR2 YYEEEE. This CDR3 comprises 15 residues.

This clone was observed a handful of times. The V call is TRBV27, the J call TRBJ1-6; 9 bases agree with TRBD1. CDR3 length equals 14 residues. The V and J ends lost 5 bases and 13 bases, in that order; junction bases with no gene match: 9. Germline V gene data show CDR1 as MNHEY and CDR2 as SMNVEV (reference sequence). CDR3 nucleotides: TGTGCCAGCAGTCCACAAATACAGGGGGCCCCCCTCCACTTT. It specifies CASSPQIQGAPLHF.

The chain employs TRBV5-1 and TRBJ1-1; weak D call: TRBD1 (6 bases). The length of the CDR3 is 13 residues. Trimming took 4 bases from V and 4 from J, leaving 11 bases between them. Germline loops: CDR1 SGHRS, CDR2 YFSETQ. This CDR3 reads CASSQGQTTEAFF. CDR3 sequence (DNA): TGCGCCAGCAGCCAAGGACAGACCACTGAAGCTTTCTTT.

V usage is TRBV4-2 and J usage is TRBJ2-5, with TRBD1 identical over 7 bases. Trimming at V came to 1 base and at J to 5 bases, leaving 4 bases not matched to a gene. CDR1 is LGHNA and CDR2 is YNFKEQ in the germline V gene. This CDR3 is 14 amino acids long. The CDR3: CASSQGQGTETQYF. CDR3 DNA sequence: TGTGCCAGCAGCCAAGGACAGGGTACGGAGACCCAGTACTTC.